Below are 25 T cell receptor beta chains sequenced from a single sample in a study of blood T cells in healthy people across ages. The use of a sample-barcoded 5' primer and a J-beta primer mix characterized a second PCR of roughly 6 to 11 cycles. Each CDR3 protein gets one entry after TCRdb re-called the 5' RACE reads with MiXCR. The sample has roughly 1.6 million distinct CDR3 sequences, roughly a third seen once; the top ten hold 10% to 12%. Sequencing was done on a sample of blood. The receptors stem from a woman in her twenties or thirties in good health.

This clonotype occurred a few times. The V gene is TRBV2, the J gene TRBJ2-7; D assignment may be TRBD1 or TRBD2 (5 bases each). V lost 4 bases to trimming and J lost 2 bases, with 12 bases between them. Germline V gives CDR1 SNHLY, CDR2 FYNNEI. The CDR3 has 14 amino acids. The CDR3 region is CASSAPPGPYEQYF. DNA for the CDR3: TGTGCCAGCAGTGCTCCCCCGGGGCCCTACGAGCAGTACTTC.

The chain employs TRBV14 and TRBJ1-2; D uncertain. V was clipped by 4 bases and J by 3 bases, with 15 bases between them. Germline values: CDR1 SGHDN, CDR2 FVKESK. This CDR3 is built from 15 residues. The CDR3 is CASSPSLRTHYGYTF. The CDR3 bases are TGTGCCAGCAGCCCCTCCCTCCGGACCCACTATGGCTACACCTTC.

The V call is TRBV21-1, the J call TRBJ2-3. TRBV21-1 counts as a pseudogene. The CDR3 totals 14 residues. CDR3 loop: CASRGSRDTDTQYF. CDR3 DNA sequence: TGTGCCAGCAGAGGGTCTCGAGACACAGATACGCAGTATTTT.

The J gene is TRBJ2-7, the V gene TRBV29-1; possible D gene TRBD2, 7 bases. CDR1 is SQVTM and CDR2 is ANQGSEA in the germline V gene. The V end was cut by 6 bases, the J end by 6 bases, with 18 bases between. The CDR3 spans 13 residues. The CDR3 nucleotides read TGCAGCGTAGGGGGGGGAGTAGGGGGCGAGCAGTACTTC. Translating it yields CSVGGGVGGEQYF.

This clonotype was found a few times. One end of the junction varies from germline; a read error may be responsible. The rearrangement joins TRBV10-3 to TRBJ2-7, with no clear D. The CDR3 length is 16 residues. The germline V gene has CDR1 ENHRY and CDR2 SYGVKD. The CDR3 sequence is CAVSESNLRTSYEQYF. In DNA form, the CDR3 reads TGTGCCGTCAGTGAGTCGAACTTACGAACCTCCTACGAGCAGTACTTC.

The genes are TRBV20-1 and TRBJ2-1, with TRBD2 identical over 13 bases. CDR1 is DFQATT, CDR2 SNEGSKA, per germline (reference sequence). This CDR3 has 16 amino acids. V shed 6 bases and J 9 bases; nucleotides not matched to a gene: 14. This CDR3 reads CSAARAGLAGRGEQFF. CDR3 DNA: TGCAGTGCGGCTCGGGCGGGACTAGCGGGAAGAGGTGAGCAGTTCTTC.

This clonotype was seen a handful of times. The V gene is TRBV27, the J gene TRBJ2-2; no clear D gene. CDR3 size: 15 residues. V lost 3 bases and J lost 0, with 8 bases in between. CDR1 MNHEY and CDR2 SMNVEV come from the germline V gene (reference sequence). CDR3 amino acids: CASSFYATNTGELFF. The CDR3 nucleotides are TGTGCCAGCAGTTTCTACGCGACGAACACCGGGGAGCTGTTTTTT.

A few counts support this clonotype. The chain carries TRBV15 and TRBJ2-3; a possible D gene is TRBD2 (7 bases). The germline V gene encodes CDR1 LNHNV and CDR2 YYDKDF (reference sequence). CDR3 length: 17 residues. Deletions cut 0 bases from V and 4 bases from J, with 17 bases between. The CDR3 sequence: CATSRDRPRGGADTQYF. CDR3 bases: TGTGCCACCAGCAGAGATCGCCCGCGCGGGGGCGCAGATACGCAGTATTTT.

This clonotype was found a few times. V usage is TRBV28 and J usage is TRBJ2-1; 8 bases fit TRBD2. Germline V lookup: CDR1 MDHEN, CDR2 SYDVKM. CDR3 length: 18 amino acids. Germline trimming cut 4 bases from V and 3 bases from J; bases unmatched to any gene: 14. CDR3 in amino acids: CASSWQAGDTEIYNEQFF. The CDR3 nucleotides are TGTGCCAGCAGTTGGCAAGCGGGGGACACTGAAATCTACAATGAGCAGTTCTTC.

This clonotype was seen at least ten times. The chain joins TRBV4-1 to TRBJ1-1; D uncertain. Trimming left V 1 base short and J 2 bases short, with 8 bases between. There are 14 residues in the CDR3. Germline lookup yields CDR1 MGHRA and CDR2 YSYEKL. In DNA, the CDR3 is TGCGCCAGCAGCCAAGGGCAGGCCAACACTGAAGCTTTCTTT. It codes for CASSQGQANTEAFF.

The chain couples TRBV28 to TRBJ2-7; D unresolved. In germline, CDR1 is MDHEN, CDR2 SYDVKM. This CDR3 spans 16 amino acids. The ends were cut back, 4 bases at V and 0 bases at J, with 16 bases in the middle. CDR3 DNA: TGTGCCAGCAGTTCCTCGTCCAAGGGCCCCTCCTACGAGCAGTACTTC. Protein product: CASSSSSKGPSYEQYF.

V is TRBV15 and J is TRBJ1-4; D unresolved. The germline V gene has CDR1 LNHNV and CDR2 YYDKDF (reference sequence). CDR3 size: 14 residues. Trimming stripped 5 bases from V and 2 bases from J, with 9 bases between. Here the CDR3 reads CATSVGGTNEKLFF. CDR3 bases: TGTGCCACCAGCGTAGGCGGGACTAATGAAAAACTGTTTTTT.

J is TRBJ1-2 and V is TRBV7-8; 7 bases map to TRBD1. CDR1 and CDR2 (germline): SGHVS, FQNEAQ. V shed 1 base and J 4 bases; nucleotides not matched to a gene: 6. CDR3 length: 15 amino acids. CDR3 in amino acids: CASSLGPGTVYGYTF. Written as DNA, the CDR3 is TGTGCCAGCAGCTTAGGCCCCGGGACAGTCTATGGCTACACCTTC. Drawing the rest from reference TRBV7-8 and TRBJ1-2, the complete variable domain is GAGVSQSPRYKVAKRGQDVALRCDPISGHVSLFWYQQALGQGPEFLTYFQNEAQLDKSGLPSDRFFAERPEGSVSTLKIQRTQQEDSAVYLCASSLGPGTVYGYTFGSGTRLTVV.

This sequence joins TRBV20-1 and TRBJ1-1, with D possibly being TRBD1 (5 bases). Trimming left V 6 bases short and J 4 bases short, with 15 bases between. In germline, CDR1 is DFQATT, CDR2 SNEGSKA (reference sequence). The CDR3 runs to 13 residues. CDR3 region: CSAPTTGGTEAFF. CDR3 DNA: TGCAGTGCCCCGACCACCGGGGGCACTGAAGCTTTCTTT.

This clonotype has only a few counts. This sequence joins TRBV30 and TRBJ2-7; a possible D gene is TRBD2 (6 bases). Trimming removed 8 bases at V and 7 bases at J, with 15 bases between. The CDR3 runs to 11 residues. Germline CDR1 and CDR2: GTSNPN and SVGIG (reference sequence). CDR3 in DNA: TGTGCCCACAGAATGGGGGGTGAGCAGTACTTC. Translating gives CAHRMGGEQYF.

The chain couples TRBV20-1 to TRBJ2-7, with a possible D match to TRBD1 (5 bases). With 1 base removed from V and 3 bases from J, the gap between germline ends came to 13 bases. This CDR3 comprises 14 residues. Germline V gene data show CDR1 as DFQATT and CDR2 as SNEGSKA (reference sequence). CDR3 amino acids: CSARAPGALYEQYF. CDR3 coding DNA: TGCAGTGCTAGAGCCCCTGGGGCCCTCTACGAGCAGTACTTC.

V is TRBV3-1 and J is TRBJ2-3, with D possibly TRBD2 on 7 matching bases. The CDR3 is 15 amino acids. The germline V gene encodes CDR1 LGHDT and CDR2 YNNKEL (reference sequence). The germline V and J ends were trimmed by 1 base and 5 bases, with 13 bases remaining between them. The CDR3 sequence is CASSQVGGARDTQYF. The CDR3 coding sequence is TGTGCCAGCAGCCAAGTAGGGGGGGCCAGAGATACGCAGTATTTT.

The rearrangement joins TRBV2 to TRBJ2-7; D may be TRBD1 (5 bases). CDR1 is SNHLY and CDR2 is FYNNEI in the germline V gene. The ends were cut back, 2 bases at V and 4 bases at J, with 15 bases in the middle. This CDR3 contains 15 residues. The CDR3 region is CASSERQPSIYEQYF. In DNA, the CDR3 is TGTGCCAGCAGTGAAAGACAGCCCTCTATTTACGAGCAGTACTTC.

This clonotype was found a few times. The CDR3 protein is CATRGGNQETQYF. As DNA, the CDR3 is TGTGCCACCAGAGGGGGTAACCAAGAGACCCAGTACTTC. This chain links TRBV11-2 with TRBJ2-5; possibly TRBD1 for D (6 bases). CDR3 length: 13 residues. Germline CDR1 is SGHAT and CDR2 is FQNNGV. V gave up 10 bases and J gave up 0 bases, with 12 bases separating them.

The chain uses TRBV21-1 and TRBJ2-3. TRBV21-1 is marked as a pseudogene. This CDR3 region has 16 residues. The CDR3 sequence is CASSKGGPISTDTQYF. CDR3 coding DNA: TGTGCCAGCAGCAAAGGAGGACCGATTAGCACAGATACGCAGTATTTT.

This CDR3 reads CASSTPQGADTQYF. In DNA form, the CDR3 reads TGTGCCAGCAGCACTCCTCAGGGGGCAGATACGCAGTATTTT. This chain uses TRBV5-6 with TRBJ2-3, with 7 bases identical to TRBD1. This CDR3 comprises 14 residues. CDR1 and CDR2 from the germline V gene are SGHDT and YYEEEE. The V and J ends lost 4 bases and 4 bases, in that order; junction bases with no gene match: 6. Complete variable domain (other parts from reference TRBV5-6 and TRBJ2-3): DAGVTQSPTHLIKTRGQQVTLRCSPKSGHDTVSWYQQALGQGPQFIFQYYEEEERQRGNFPDRFSGHQFPNYSSELNVNALLLGDSALYLCASSTPQGADTQYFGPGTRLTVL.

This clonotype was counted only a few times. The rearrangement links TRBV4-2 to TRBJ2-4, with D tentatively TRBD1 (6 bases). Trimming shortened V by 0 bases and J by 9 bases, and 18 bases separated the two germline ends. CDR1 LGHNA and CDR2 YNFKEQ come from the germline V gene. CDR3 size: 16 residues. CDR3 amino acids: CASSQDRGQGSAIQYF. The CDR3 DNA reads TGTGCCAGCAGCCAAGATAGAGGCCAGGGGTCAGCCATTCAGTACTTC.

V is TRBV2 and J is TRBJ2-7, with D perhaps given as TRBD1 or TRBD2 (5 bases each). V was shortened by 7 bases and J by 3 bases, with 19 bases between the two germline ends. The CDR3 sequence is 15 residues long. Germline V gene data show CDR1 as SNHLY and CDR2 as FYNNEI. The CDR3 DNA follows: TGTGCCAGCACCGGGATCTTGGGGGTCTTCTACGAGCAGTACTTC. Its translation is CASTGILGVFYEQYF.

This clonotype was counted only a few times. V gene TRBV4-1 combines with J gene TRBJ1-2; perhaps TRBD1 as D (5 bases). In germline, CDR1 is MGHRA, CDR2 YSYEKL. The CDR3 is 18 residues long. The ends were cut back, 4 bases at V and 6 bases at J, with 27 bases in the middle. The DNA of the CDR3 is TGCGCCAGCAGCCGATCGACATCCTCAGGGATTTTATTAGATGGCTACACCTTC. It yields the protein CASSRSTSSGILLDGYTF.

This sequence joins TRBV3-1 and TRBJ1-3, with TRBD1 as a possible D gene (5 bases). The CDR3 is 17 amino acids. Per germline, CDR1 LGHDT and CDR2 YNNKEL (reference sequence). Trimming removed 5 bases from V and 4 bases from J, with 21 bases in between. CDR3 region: CASSGVSPGSYGNTIYF. CDR3 coding DNA: TGTGCCAGCAGCGGGGTCAGCCCAGGGTCATACGGAAACACCATATATTTT. The full variable domain, its missing parts supplied by reference TRBV3-1 and TRBJ1-3, is DTAVSQTPKYLVTQMGNDKSIKCEQNLGHDTMYWYKQDSKKFLKIMFSYNNKELIINETVPNRFSPKSPDKAHLNLHINSLELGDSAVYFCASSGVSPGSYGNTIYFGEGSWLTVV.